The 20 T cell receptor beta chains in this list originate from one sample, sequenced in a study of T-cell reconstitution after alpha-beta-depleted transplantation in children (TCRdb year 2016). Receptor amplification or capture employed PCR. The sequencing machine was an Illumina HiSeq 2500. TCR library preparation used molecular barcoding, with unique molecular identifiers applied to normalize quantification of the TCRbeta repertoire. TCRdb reran the public reads through fastp at Q25 and MiXCR, keeping productive beta chains. Each entry is one CDR3 protein sequence, shown with its most common DNA and genes. For this sample there are around 87,000 distinct CDR3 sequences; roughly 8% appear just once. 5.5% to 7% of the sample belongs to the ten largest clones. The sample here was PBMCs from the stem cell graft donor, taken from the stem cell graft. The receptors come from a human donor who donated a stem cell graft to a child with congenital amegakaryocytic thrombocytopenia.

This clonotype was recorded at least ten times. The rearrangement links TRBV5-1 to TRBJ2-3; D might be TRBD1 (6 bases). The V gene lost 1 base and the J gene lost 0 bases, with 18 bases spanning the gap. Germline V gene lookup returns CDR1 SGHRS and CDR2 YFSETQ. CDR3 length: 18 residues. The CDR3 sequence: CASSLRPRDTVSTDTQYF. The CDR3 bases are TGCGCCAGCAGCTTGCGGCCCCGGGACACAGTAAGCACAGATACGCAGTATTTT.

This clonotype was counted at least ten times. The chain couples TRBV19 to TRBJ2-2; D is perhaps TRBD2 (6 bases). This CDR3 spans 16 amino acids. The V gene lost 1 base and the J gene lost 4 bases, with 13 bases spanning the gap. CDR1 is LNHDA, CDR2 SQIVND, per germline (reference sequence). CDR3 nucleotides: TGTGCCAGTAGTATAGTAGGTGGAGGGCCCACCGGGGAGCTGTTTTTT. Translated: CASSIVGGGPTGELFF.

The chain carries TRBV6-4 and TRBJ2-1; 13 bases map to TRBD2. The CDR3 spans 18 residues. Trimming cost V 4 bases and J 2 bases; bases outside gene matches: 8. The V gene's germline CDR1 is MRHNA and CDR2 SNTAGT. The CDR3: CASSVLAGGLHAYNEQFF. DNA for the CDR3: TGTGCCAGCAGTGTACTAGCGGGAGGGTTACACGCCTACAATGAGCAGTTCTTC.

V gene TRBV5-5 combines with J gene TRBJ1-5; perhaps TRBD1 as D (6 bases). The CDR3 has 15 residues. Trimming pared 6 bases from V and 5 bases from J, leaving 18 bases between. CDR1 and CDR2 (germline): SGHKS, YYEKEE (reference sequence). CDR3 amino acids: CASTRQGIRDQPQHF. CDR3 bases: TGTGCCAGCACCAGGCAGGGGATCAGGGATCAGCCCCAGCATTTT.

This clonotype has at least ten counts. The chain has TRBV4-3 and TRBJ2-1; 14 nucleotides agree with TRBD2. The CDR3 spans 17 residues. Germline lookup yields CDR1 LGHNA and CDR2 YSLEER. The V segment lost 2 bases and the J segment 7 bases; nucleotides outside the gene matches: 7. In DNA, the CDR3 is TGCGCCAGCAGCCAAAATACCGGGACTAGCGGGAGAAATGAGCAGTTCTTC. It specifies CASSQNTGTSGRNEQFF.

The sample holds many counts of this clonotype. V is TRBV5-1 and J is TRBJ2-5, with D hard to call. V lost 0 bases, J lost 5 bases, and 11 bases lay in between. The CDR3 runs 14 residues. Germline loops: CDR1 SGHRS, CDR2 YFSETQ. Here the CDR3 DNA reads TGCGCCAGCAGCTTGGCGGGTGGTTACGAGACCCAGTACTTC. Protein sequence: CASSLAGGYETQYF.

This clonotype was found many times. This rearrangement joins TRBV30 to TRBJ2-1; the D is unclear. Trimming shortened V by 5 bases and J by 4 bases, and 6 bases separated the two germline ends. Looked up from germline, CDR1 is GTSNPN and CDR2 is SVGIG (reference sequence). This CDR3 is built from 11 residues. CDR3 coding DNA: TGTGCCTGGGACAAGTACAATGAGCAGTTCTTC. Its translation is CAWDKYNEQFF.

This clonotype has ten or more counts. The genes are TRBV5-1 and TRBJ2-6, with a possible D match to TRBD1 (6 bases). The CDR3 is 14 residues long. Trimming left V 5 bases short and J 0 bases short, with 6 bases between. Germline CDR1 SGHRS, CDR2 YFSETQ. This CDR3 is CASRQGSGANVLTF. CDR3 in DNA: TGCGCCAGCAGACAGGGCTCTGGGGCCAACGTCCTGACTTTC.

In this sample, this clonotype turned up many times. V usage is TRBV12-3 or TRBV12-4 and J usage is TRBJ2-1; 9 bases agree with TRBD2. J gave up 10 bases and V 5 bases, and 15 bases lay outside the gene matches. The CDR3 loop spans 16 amino acids. In DNA, the CDR3 is TGTGCCAGCAGTCCGGAGGGCGGGAGGGTTAATGTCGAGCAGTTCTTC. Translated, it gives CASSPEGGRVNVEQFF.

This clonotype has a count of ten or more. The chain couples TRBV12-3 or TRBV12-4 to TRBJ1-2, with 11 nucleotides matching TRBD1. This CDR3 spans 17 amino acids. Trimming took 5 bases from V and 3 from J; bases not matched to a gene: 11. CDR3: CASSDKAGTGGHYGYTF. The CDR3 nucleotides read TGTGCCAGCAGTGATAAAGCGGGGACAGGGGGACACTATGGCTACACCTTC.

This clonotype was detected ten times or more. The J gene is TRBJ2-1, the V gene TRBV20-1; maybe TRBD2 (7 bases). Trimming shortened V by 6 bases and J by 12 bases, and 24 bases separated the two germline ends. The germline V gene encodes CDR1 DFQATT and CDR2 SNEGSKA (reference sequence). The CDR3 has 14 amino acids. For the CDR3, the DNA is TGCAGTGCAGGGGGGGGGACCGCACCTCATGGGCAGTTCTTC. This encodes CSAGGGTAPHGQFF.

This clonotype was observed at least ten times. The chain links TRBV20-1 to TRBJ1-5, with a tentative D call TRBD1 (5 bases). The CDR3 has 18 residues. V was shortened by 3 bases and J by 4 bases, with 25 bases between the two germline ends. Germline values: CDR1 DFQATT, CDR2 SNEGSKA (reference sequence). In DNA form, the CDR3 reads TGCAGTGCTAGTTCCGATTTTAGCCGGTGGGGGAGTAATCAGCCCCAGCATTTT. Amino acid sequence: CSASSDFSRWGSNQPQHF.

This clonotype was recorded many times. The J gene is TRBJ2-1, the V gene TRBV12-3 or TRBV12-4; D unresolved. The length of the CDR3 is 11 residues. The V gene lost 3 bases and the J gene lost 7 bases, with 4 bases spanning the gap. CDR3 residues: CASSFWNEQFF. The CDR3 DNA is TGTGCCAGCAGTTTCTGGAATGAGCAGTTCTTC.

This clonotype was seen repeatedly, ten times or more. The chain combines TRBV25-1 with TRBJ2-5; D is unclear. Trimming shortened V by 3 bases and J by 4 bases, and 6 bases separated the two germline ends. Germline lookup yields CDR1 MGHDK and CDR2 SYGVNS. This CDR3 is built from 12 residues. This chain's CDR3 is CASSENGETQYF. The CDR3 DNA follows: TGTGCCAGCAGTGAGAACGGAGAGACCCAGTACTTC.

The gene calls are TRBV20-1 and TRBJ2-7; D unclear. Trimming shortened V by 5 bases and J by 12 bases, and 14 bases separated the two germline ends. CDR1 and CDR2 (germline): DFQATT, SNEGSKA (reference sequence). The CDR3 covers 10 residues. CDR3 coding DNA: TGCAGTGCTTCCGAGCCTACCAGGTACTTC. As protein: CSASEPTRYF.

On this clonotype: The junction shows a germline mismatch at one end, possibly a read error. The chain uses TRBV28 and TRBJ2-1, with D maybe TRBD2 (6 bases). The germline V gene has CDR1 MDHEN and CDR2 SYDVKM. The CDR3 is made up of 16 amino acids. CDR3 loop: CASSARLPGELHEQFF. The CDR3, as DNA: TGTGCCAGCAGTGCTCGACTACCGGGAGAGCTTCATGAGCAGTTCTTT.

In its sample, this clonotype was seen many times. V gene TRBV20-1 combines with J gene TRBJ2-5; D unresolved. Trimming took off 0 bases at V and 1 base at J, with 9 bases between the two ends. CDR3 length equals 14 residues. The germline V gene encodes CDR1 DFQATT and CDR2 SNEGSKA (reference sequence). Here the CDR3 reads CSARDNGLQETQYF. CDR3 DNA sequence: TGCAGTGCTAGAGATAATGGGCTCCAAGAGACCCAGTACTTC.

This clonotype has a count of ten or more. This sequence joins TRBV9 and TRBJ2-7, with D possibly matching TRBD2 (6 bases). This CDR3 is built from 15 residues. V lost 0 bases, J lost 0 bases, and 10 bases lay in between. Germline V gene data show CDR1 as SGDLS and CDR2 as YYNGEE. The CDR3 DNA is TGTGCCAGCAGCGTAGAGGCGGGAAGCTCCTACGAGCAGTACTTC. This encodes CASSVEAGSSYEQYF. Looking up the rest from reference TRBV9 and TRBJ2-7 gives the full variable domain: DSGVTQTPKHLITATGQRVTLRCSPRSGDLSVYWYQQSLDQGLQFLIQYYNGEERAKGNILERFSAQQFPDLHSELNLSSLELGDSALYFCASSVEAGSSYEQYFGPGTRLTVT.

This clonotype was seen many times. This chain uses TRBV10-2 with TRBJ1-1; D unclear. V lost 4 bases, J lost 6 bases, and 15 bases lay in between. The length of the CDR3 is 14 residues. The V gene's germline CDR1 is WSHSY and CDR2 SAAADI. This CDR3 is CASSVGIGGSEAFF. Written as DNA, the CDR3 is TGCGCCAGCAGTGTGGGGATCGGAGGATCTGAAGCTTTCTTT.

This clonotype has at least ten counts. The rearrangement links TRBV5-1 to TRBJ2-3; the match to TRBD1 covers 7 bases. Germline CDR1 is SGHRS and CDR2 is YFSETQ. The CDR3 contains 15 residues. The ends lost 3 bases at V and 0 bases at J; junction bases unmatched: 4. CDR3 DNA sequence: TGCGCCAGCAGCTCCGGGACAGATAGCACAGATACGCAGTATTTT. Amino acid sequence: CASSSGTDSTDTQYF. Supplemented by reference TRBV5-1 and TRBJ2-3, the full variable domain reads KAGVTQTPRYLIKTRGQQVTLSCSPISGHRSVSWYQQTPGQGLQFLFEYFSETQRNKGNFPGRFSGRQFSNSRSEMNVSTLELGDSALYLCASSSGTDSTDTQYFGPGTRLTVL.